This TCR beta chain is drawn from a study of T cell clonality in common variable immunodeficiency. Germline CDR1 and CDR2: LGHNA and YNFKEQ. This CDR3 region has 12 residues. Assay used: immunoSEQ multiplex PCR; TCRdb lists only in-frame clones, some missing. There are about 52,000 clones in the sample, none observed a single time. The table lists this clone with many counts. A junction end diverges from the germline sequence, so it may reflect a read error. The CDR3 is cut off 3 residues early in the read; its end comes from the germline J gene. The sample was peripheral blood mononuclear cells. This receptor was obtained from a person aged 18 to 75 in good health. V usage is TRBV4-2 and J usage is TRBJ2-1; D unclear. CDR3 protein: CASSQDLNEQFF. CDR3 DNA, as far as it was read: TGCGCCAGCAGCCAAGATCTGAATGAG.